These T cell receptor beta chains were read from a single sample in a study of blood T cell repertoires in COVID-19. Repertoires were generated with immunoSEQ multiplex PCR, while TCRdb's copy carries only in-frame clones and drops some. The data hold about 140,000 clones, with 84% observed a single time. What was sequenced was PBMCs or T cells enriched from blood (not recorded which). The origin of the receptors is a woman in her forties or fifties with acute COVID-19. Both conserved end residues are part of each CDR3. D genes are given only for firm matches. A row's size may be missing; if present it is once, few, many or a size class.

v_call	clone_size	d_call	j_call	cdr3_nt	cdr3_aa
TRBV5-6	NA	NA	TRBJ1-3	TGTGCCAGCAGCTGGGGGACTTCAGGAAACACCATATATTTT	CASSWGTSGNTIYF
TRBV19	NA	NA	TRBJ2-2	TGTGCCAGTACACCAGGGGTAAACACCGGGGAGCTGTTTTTT	CASTPGVNTGELFF
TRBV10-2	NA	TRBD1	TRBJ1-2	TGCGCCAGCAGAGCACAGGGGAACCATGGCTACACCTTC	CASRAQGNHGYTF
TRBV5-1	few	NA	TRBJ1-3	TGCGCCAGCAGCACTAGGACAGTCCCGGCTAGCTCTGGAAACACCATATATTTT	CASSTRTVPASSGNTIYF
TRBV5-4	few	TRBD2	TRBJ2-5	TGTGCCAGCAGCTTTTTTCTAGCGGGAGAAGAGACCCAGTACTTC	CASSFFLAGEETQYF
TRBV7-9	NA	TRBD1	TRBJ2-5	TGTGCCAGCAGCTTAGGTACAATTAGAGACAGGGGTTTGGAGACCCAGTACTTC	CASSLGTIRDRGLETQYF
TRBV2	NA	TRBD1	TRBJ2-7	TGTGCCAGCAGTGAAACCGGGACAGGGCTCTACGAGCAGTACTTC	CASSETGTGLYEQYF
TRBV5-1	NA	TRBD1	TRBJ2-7	TGCGCCAGCAGTTACCAGACAGGGTACAACGAGCAGTACTTC	CASSYQTGYNEQYF
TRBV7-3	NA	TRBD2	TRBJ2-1	TGTGCCAGCAGCTCGTACTTAGCGGGAGGGCCCTATGAGCAGTTCTTC	CASSSYLAGGPYEQFF
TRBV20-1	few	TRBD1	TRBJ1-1	TGCAGTGCTAGTGAACCTACAGGGGGGAACACTGAAGCTTTCTTT	CSASEPTGGNTEAFF
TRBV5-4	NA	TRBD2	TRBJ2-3	TGTGCCAGCAGCTTGAGCAGCGGGAGTATAGATACGCAGTATTTT	CASSLSSGSIDTQYF
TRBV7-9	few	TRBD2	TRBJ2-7	TGTGCCAGCAGCAATATAGATCAAGGACTAGCGGCTTTGGGCGAGCAGTACTTC	CASSNIDQGLAALGEQYF
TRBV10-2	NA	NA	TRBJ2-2	TGCGCCAGCAGCCCGACTCTTACCGGGGAGCTGTTTTTT	CASSPTLTGELFF
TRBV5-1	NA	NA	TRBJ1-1	TGCGCCAGCAGCTTCGACCCCGGCGGGGGCACTGAAGCTTTCTTT	CASSFDPGGGTEAFF
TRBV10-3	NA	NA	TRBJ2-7	TGTGCCATCAGTGAGTCGGTGCGAGACTCCTACGAGCAGTACTTC	CAISESVRDSYEQYF
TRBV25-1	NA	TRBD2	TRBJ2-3	TGTGCCAGCAGTGAGTACACTAGCGGAAGCACAGATACGCAGTATTTT	CASSEYTSGSTDTQYF
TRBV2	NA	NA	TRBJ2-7	TGTGCCAGCAGTGAACCCGGTGGGAGCGGCTCCTACGAGCAGTACTTC	CASSEPGGSGSYEQYF
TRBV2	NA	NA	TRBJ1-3	TGTGCCAGCAGTTACACGAACACCATATATTTT	CASSYTNTIYF
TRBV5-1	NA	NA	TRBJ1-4	TGCGCCAGCAGCTTGGCTGCAACTAATGAAAAACTGTTTTTT	CASSLAATNEKLFF
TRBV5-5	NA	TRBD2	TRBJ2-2	TGTGCCAGCAGCCGAGGGAGGGGAACCGACACCGGGGAGCTGTTTTTT	CASSRGRGTDTGELFF
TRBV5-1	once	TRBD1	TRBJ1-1	TGCGCCAGCAGCTTCGGACAGGGATCAATTACGGCTTTCTTT	CASSFGQGSITAFF
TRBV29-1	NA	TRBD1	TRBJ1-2	TGCAGCGCTGAAAACCAGGACAGGGGGCAGGGTGGCTACACCTTC	CSAENQDRGQGGYTF
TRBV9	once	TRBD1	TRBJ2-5	TGTGCCAGCAGCGTGACAGGGCGAGAGACCCAGTACTTC	CASSVTGRETQYF
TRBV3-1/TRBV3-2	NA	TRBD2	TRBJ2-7	TGTGCCAGCAGCCATCATGGACTAGCGGGAAGGGGGCTCGAGCAGTACTTC	CASSHHGLAGRGLEQYF
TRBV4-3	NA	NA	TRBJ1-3	TGCGCCAGCAGCCAAGATGGAGGGGGAAACACCATATATTTT	CASSQDGGGNTIYF
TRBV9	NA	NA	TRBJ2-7	TGTGCCAGCAGCGCCACAGGGAATCTGGCCTACGAGCAGTACTTC	CASSATGNLAYEQYF